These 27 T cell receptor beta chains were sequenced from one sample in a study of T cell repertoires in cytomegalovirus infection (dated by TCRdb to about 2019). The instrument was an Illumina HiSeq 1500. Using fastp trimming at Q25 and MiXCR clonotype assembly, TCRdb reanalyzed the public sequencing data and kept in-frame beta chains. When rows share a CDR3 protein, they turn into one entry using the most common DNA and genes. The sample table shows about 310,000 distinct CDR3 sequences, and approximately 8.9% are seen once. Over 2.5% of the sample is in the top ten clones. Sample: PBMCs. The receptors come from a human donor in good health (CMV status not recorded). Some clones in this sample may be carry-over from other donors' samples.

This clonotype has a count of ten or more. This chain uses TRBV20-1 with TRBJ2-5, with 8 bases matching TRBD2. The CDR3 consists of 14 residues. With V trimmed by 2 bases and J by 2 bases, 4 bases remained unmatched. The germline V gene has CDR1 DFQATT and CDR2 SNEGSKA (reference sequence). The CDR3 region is CSARPGGRQETQYF. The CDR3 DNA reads TGCAGTGCTAGACCGGGGGGGCGACAAGAGACCCAGTACTTC.

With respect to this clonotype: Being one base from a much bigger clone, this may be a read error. The CDR3 reads CASSLIEGEAFF. The DNA for the CDR3 is TGTGCCAGCAGTTTAATCGAAGGTGAAGCTTTCTTT. The rearrangement links TRBV28 to TRBJ1-1, with unresolved D. Trimming left V 2 bases short and J 7 bases short, with 8 bases between. CDR3 length: 12 amino acids. Germline V gene data show CDR1 as MDHEN and CDR2 as SYDVKM.

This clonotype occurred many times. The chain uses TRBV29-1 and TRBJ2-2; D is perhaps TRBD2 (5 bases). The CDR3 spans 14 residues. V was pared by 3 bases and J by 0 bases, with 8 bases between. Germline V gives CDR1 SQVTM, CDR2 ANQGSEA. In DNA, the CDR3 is TGCAGCGTTGAGGTCGGGGCGAACACCGGGGAGCTGTTTTTT. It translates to CSVEVGANTGELFF.

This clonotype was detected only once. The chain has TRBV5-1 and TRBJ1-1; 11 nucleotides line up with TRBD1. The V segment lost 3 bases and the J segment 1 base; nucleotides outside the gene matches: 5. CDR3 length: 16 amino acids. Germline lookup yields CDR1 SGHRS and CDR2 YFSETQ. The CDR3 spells CASSSRTGGKNTEAFF. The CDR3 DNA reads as TGCGCCAGCAGCTCCAGGACAGGGGGCAAGAACACTGAAGCTTTCTTT.

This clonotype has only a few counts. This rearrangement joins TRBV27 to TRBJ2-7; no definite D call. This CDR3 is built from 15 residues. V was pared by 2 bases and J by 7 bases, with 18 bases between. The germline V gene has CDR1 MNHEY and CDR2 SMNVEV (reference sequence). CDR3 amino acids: CASSLLGTPSKEQYF. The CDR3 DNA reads TGTGCCAGCAGTTTACTCGGAACACCTTCCAAGGAGCAGTACTTC.

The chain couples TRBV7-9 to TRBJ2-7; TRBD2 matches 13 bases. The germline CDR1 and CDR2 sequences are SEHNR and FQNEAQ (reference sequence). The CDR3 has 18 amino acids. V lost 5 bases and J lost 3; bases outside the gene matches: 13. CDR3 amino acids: CASSLPTSGGPNRYEQYF. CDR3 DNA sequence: TGTGCCAGCAGCCTGCCGACTAGCGGGGGGCCCAACCGCTACGAGCAGTACTTC.

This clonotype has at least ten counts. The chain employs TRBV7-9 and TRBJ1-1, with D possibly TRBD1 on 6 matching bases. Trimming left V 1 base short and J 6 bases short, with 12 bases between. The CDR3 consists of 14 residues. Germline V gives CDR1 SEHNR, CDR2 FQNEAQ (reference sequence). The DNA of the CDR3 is TGTGCCAGCAGCTTAGGGCCGACAGGATCTGAAGCTTTCTTT. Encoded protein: CASSLGPTGSEAFF.

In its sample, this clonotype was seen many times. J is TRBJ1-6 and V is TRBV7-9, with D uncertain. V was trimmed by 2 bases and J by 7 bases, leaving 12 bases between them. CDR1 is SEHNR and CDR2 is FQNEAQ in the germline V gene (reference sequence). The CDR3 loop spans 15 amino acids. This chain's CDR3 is CASSLSADRNSPLHF. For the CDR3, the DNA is TGTGCCAGCAGCTTAAGTGCGGATCGCAATTCACCCCTCCACTTT.

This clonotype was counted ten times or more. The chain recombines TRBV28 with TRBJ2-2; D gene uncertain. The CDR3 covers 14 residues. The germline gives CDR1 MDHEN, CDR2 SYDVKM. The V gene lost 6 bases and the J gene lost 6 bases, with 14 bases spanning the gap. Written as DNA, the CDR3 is TGTGCCAGCAGCTACGGACCTTTTTCCGGGGAGCTGTTTTTT. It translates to CASSYGPFSGELFF. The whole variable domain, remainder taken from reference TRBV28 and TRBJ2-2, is DVKVTQSSRYLVKRTGEKVFLECVQDMDHENMFWYRQDPGLGLRLIYFSYDVKMKEKGDIPEGYSVSREKKERFSLILESASTNQTSMYLCASSYGPFSGELFFGEGSRLTVL.

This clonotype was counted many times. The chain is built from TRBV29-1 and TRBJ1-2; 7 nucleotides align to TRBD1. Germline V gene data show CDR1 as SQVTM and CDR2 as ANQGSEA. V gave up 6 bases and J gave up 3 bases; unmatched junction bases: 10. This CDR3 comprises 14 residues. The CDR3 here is CSVLYRGGDYGYTF. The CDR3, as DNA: TGCAGCGTCTTATACAGGGGTGGGGACTATGGCTACACCTTC.

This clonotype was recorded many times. The CDR3 DNA reads as TGTGCCAGCGGACAGTATAGCAATCAGCCCCAGCATTTT. As protein: CASGQYSNQPQHF. This chain links TRBV7-2 with TRBJ1-5; perhaps TRBD1 as D (6 bases). The V gene's germline CDR1 is SGHTA and CDR2 FQGNSA. The CDR3 consists of 13 residues. V lost 8 bases and J 0 bases, leaving 8 bases between the germline ends.

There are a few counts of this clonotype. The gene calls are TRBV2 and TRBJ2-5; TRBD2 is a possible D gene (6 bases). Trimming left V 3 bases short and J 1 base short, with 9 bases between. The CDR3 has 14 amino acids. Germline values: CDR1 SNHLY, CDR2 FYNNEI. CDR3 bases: TGTGCCAGCAGTGATCCGGGGGTCCAAGAGACCCAGTACTTC. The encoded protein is CASSDPGVQETQYF. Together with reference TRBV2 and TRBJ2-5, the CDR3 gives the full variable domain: EPEVTQTPSHQVTQMGQEVILRCVPISNHLYFYWYRQILGQKVEFLVSFYNNEISEKSEIFDDQFSVERPDGSNFTLKIRSTKLEDSAMYFCASSDPGVQETQYFGPGTRLLVL.

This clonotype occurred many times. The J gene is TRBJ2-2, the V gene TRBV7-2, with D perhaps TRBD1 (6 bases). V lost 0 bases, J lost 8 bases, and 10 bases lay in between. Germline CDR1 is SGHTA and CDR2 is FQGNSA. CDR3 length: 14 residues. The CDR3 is CASSLALQGGELFF. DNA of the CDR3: TGTGCCAGCAGCTTAGCGCTACAGGGTGGGGAGCTGTTTTTT.

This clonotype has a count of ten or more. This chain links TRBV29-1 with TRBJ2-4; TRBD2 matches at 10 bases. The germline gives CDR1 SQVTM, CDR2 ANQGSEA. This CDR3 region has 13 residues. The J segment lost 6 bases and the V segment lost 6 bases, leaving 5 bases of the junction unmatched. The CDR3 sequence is CSVSSGGPNIQYF. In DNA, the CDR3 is TGCAGCGTCTCTAGCGGGGGCCCAAACATTCAGTACTTC.

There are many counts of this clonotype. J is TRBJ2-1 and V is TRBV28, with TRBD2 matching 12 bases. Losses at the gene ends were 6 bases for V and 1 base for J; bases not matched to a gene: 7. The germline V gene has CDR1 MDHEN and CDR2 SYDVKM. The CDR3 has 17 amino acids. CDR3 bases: TGTGCCAGCAGGAGACTCCTAGCGGGGGGGTCCTACAATGAGCAGTTCTTC. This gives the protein CASRRLLAGGSYNEQFF.

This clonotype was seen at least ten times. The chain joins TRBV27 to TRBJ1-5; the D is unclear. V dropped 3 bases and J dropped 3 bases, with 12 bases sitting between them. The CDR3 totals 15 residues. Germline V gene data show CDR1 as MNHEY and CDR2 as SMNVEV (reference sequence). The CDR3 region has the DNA TGTGCCAGCAGTTTTTCCGGACGGGTCAATCAGCCCCAGCATTTT. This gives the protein CASSFSGRVNQPQHF.

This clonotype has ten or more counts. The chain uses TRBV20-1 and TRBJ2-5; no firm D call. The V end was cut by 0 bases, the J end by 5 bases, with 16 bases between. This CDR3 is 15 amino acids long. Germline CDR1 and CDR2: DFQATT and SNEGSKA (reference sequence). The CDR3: CSARDGADAQETQYF. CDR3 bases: TGCAGTGCTAGAGACGGTGCGGACGCTCAGGAGACCCAGTACTTC.

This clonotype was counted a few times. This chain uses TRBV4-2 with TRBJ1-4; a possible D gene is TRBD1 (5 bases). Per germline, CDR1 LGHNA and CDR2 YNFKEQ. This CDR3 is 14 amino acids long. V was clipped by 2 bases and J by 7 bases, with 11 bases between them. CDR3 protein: CASSQPGTGEKLFF. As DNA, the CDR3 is TGTGCCAGCAGCCAACCGGGGACGGGTGAAAAACTGTTTTTT.

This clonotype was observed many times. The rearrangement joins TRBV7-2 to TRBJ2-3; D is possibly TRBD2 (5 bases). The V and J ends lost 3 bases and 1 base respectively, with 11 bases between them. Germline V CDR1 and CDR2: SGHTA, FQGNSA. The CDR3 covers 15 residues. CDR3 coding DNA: TGTGCCAGCAGCTTGATGGGGAGCGGCACAGATACGCAGTATTTT. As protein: CASSLMGSGTDTQYF.

Here the CDR3 reads CASSTLGLQETQYF. The CDR3 coding sequence is TGTGCCAGCAGCACCCTGGGTCTTCAAGAGACCCAGTACTTC. The J gene is TRBJ2-5, the V gene TRBV7-9; D ambiguous. There are 14 residues in the CDR3. Germline V CDR1 and CDR2: SEHNR, FQNEAQ (reference sequence). V shed 5 bases and J shed 2 bases, with 12 bases lying between them.

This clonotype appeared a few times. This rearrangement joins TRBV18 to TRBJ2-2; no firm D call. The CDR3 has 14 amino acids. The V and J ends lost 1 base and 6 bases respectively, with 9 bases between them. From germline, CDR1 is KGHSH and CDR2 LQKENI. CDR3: CASSPQERSGELFF. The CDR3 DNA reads TGTGCCAGCTCACCACAAGAGAGGTCCGGGGAGCTGTTTTTT.

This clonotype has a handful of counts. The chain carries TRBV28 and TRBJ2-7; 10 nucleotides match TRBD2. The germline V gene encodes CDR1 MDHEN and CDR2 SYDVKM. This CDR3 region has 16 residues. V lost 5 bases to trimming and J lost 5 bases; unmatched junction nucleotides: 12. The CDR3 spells CASSPAGGTKGHEQYF. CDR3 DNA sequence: TGTGCCAGCAGTCCAGCGGGGGGGACAAAAGGGCACGAGCAGTACTTC.

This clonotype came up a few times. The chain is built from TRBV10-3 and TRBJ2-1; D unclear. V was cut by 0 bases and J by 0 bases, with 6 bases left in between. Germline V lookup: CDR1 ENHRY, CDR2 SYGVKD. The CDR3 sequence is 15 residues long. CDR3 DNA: TGTGCCATCAGTGAGTCGAGCGACTCCTACAATGAGCAGTTCTTC. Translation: CAISESSDSYNEQFF.

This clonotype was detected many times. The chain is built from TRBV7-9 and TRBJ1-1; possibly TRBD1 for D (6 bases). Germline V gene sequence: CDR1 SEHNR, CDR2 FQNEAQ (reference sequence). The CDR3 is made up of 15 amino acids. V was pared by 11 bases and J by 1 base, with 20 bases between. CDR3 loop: CAGTRGSQGNTEAFF. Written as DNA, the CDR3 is TGTGCCGGAACGAGGGGGTCCCAAGGGAACACTGAAGCTTTCTTT.

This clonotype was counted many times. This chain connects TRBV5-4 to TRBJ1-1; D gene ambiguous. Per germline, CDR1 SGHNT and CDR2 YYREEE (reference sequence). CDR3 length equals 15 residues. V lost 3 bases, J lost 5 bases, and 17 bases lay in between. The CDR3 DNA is TGTGCCAGCAGCTCACCGACCCCGGGAGGGACTGAAGCTTTCTTT. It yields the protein CASSSPTPGGTEAFF.

CDR3: CASSLRGADIYNEQFF. The CDR3 region has the DNA TGTGCCAGCAGTTTGAGGGGCGCCGATATTTACAATGAGCAGTTCTTC. The chain has TRBV27 and TRBJ2-1; D is possibly TRBD1 or TRBD2 (5 bases each). CDR3 length: 16 residues. CDR1 and CDR2 (germline): MNHEY, SMNVEV (reference sequence). V was trimmed by 3 bases and J by 4 bases, leaving 16 bases between them.

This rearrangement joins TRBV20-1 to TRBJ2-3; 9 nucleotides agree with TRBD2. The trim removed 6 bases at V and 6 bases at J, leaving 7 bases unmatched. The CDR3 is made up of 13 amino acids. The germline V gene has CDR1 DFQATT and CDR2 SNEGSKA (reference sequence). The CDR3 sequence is CSARLRGGDTQYF. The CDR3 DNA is TGCAGTGCCCGCTTGCGGGGGGGCGATACGCAGTATTTT.